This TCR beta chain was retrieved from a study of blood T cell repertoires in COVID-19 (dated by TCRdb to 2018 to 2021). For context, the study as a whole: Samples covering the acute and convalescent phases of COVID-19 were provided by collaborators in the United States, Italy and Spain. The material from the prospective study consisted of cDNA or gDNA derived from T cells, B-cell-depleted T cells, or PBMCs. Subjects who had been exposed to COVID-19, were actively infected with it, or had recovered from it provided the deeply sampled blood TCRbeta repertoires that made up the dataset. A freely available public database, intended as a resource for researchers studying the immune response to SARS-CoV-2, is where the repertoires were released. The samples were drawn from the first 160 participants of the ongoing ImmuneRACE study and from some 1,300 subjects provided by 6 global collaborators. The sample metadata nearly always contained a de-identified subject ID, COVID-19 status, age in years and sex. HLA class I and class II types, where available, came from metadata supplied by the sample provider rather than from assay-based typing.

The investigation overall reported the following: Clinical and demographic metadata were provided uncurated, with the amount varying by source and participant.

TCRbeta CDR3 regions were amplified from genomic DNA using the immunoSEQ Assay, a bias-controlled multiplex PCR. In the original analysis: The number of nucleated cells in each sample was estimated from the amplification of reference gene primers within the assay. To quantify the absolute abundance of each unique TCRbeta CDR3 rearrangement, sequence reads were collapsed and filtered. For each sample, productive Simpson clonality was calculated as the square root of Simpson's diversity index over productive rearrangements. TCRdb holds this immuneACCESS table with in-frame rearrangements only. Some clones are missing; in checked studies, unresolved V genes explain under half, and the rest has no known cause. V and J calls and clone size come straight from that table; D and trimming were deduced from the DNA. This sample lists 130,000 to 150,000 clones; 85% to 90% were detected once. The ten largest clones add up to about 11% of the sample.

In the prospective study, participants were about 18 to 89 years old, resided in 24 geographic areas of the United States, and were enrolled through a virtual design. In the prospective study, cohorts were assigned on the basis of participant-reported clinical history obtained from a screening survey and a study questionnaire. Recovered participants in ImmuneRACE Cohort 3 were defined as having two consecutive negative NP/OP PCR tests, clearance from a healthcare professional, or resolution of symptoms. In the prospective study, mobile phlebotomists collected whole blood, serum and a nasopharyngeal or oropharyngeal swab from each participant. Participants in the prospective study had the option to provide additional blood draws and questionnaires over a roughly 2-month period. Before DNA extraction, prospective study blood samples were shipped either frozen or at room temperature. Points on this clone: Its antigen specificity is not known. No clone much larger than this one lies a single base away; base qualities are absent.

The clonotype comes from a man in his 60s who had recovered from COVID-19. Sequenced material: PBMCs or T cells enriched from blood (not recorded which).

The base sequence is TGCGCCAGCAGCTCGAAACTCCTGAACACTGAAGCTTTCTTT. It is translated as CASSSKLLNTEAFF. Here the chain combines TRBV5-1 and TRBJ1-1; there is no confident call for the D gene. Relative to germline, V is 3 bases shorter and J is 0 bases shorter, with 9 bases between their ends. The germline V gene yields SGHRS for CDR1 and YFSETQ for CDR2. The CDR3 numbers 14 residues from cysteine through phenylalanine. The retained sequence is limited to the CDR3, 42 bases, with the frame set at the first base.